This T cell receptor beta chain was recorded in a study of blood T cells in healthy people across ages (dated by TCRdb to 2014 to 2015). In the study overall: Template switching captured roughly one uniquely barcoded TCR beta cDNA molecule per two T cells in model experiments. Using deep sequencing normalized with unique cDNA molecular identifiers, the study measured how TCR beta repertoire diversity changes with age. The donors were split into four age groups: young (average roughly 15 years), middle-aged (about 40), aged (approximately 60) and long-lived (approximately 89). Donors of different ages were randomly distributed across sequencing lanes to avoid experimental bias. Using the same blood draw, the study looked at two additional independent replicas of 1 million unique cDNA reads for two donors, one aged 18 to 30 and the other aged 80 or older. What the research found in general, with its limitations: Compared with the aged group, more naive CD4+ T cells, fewer expanded clones and increased TCR diversity were shown by the long-lived group, suggesting age selection. Because donor CMV infection status was unknown, age-related changes in expanded clonotypes were potentially confounded. The percentage of naive T cells measured by flow cytometry correlated strongly with observed TCR beta diversity. Estimates of total diversity based on one million sequenced T cells were considered lower bounds and underestimates. Observed TCR beta diversity per million T cells fell roughly linearly with age, and a significant reduction was already apparent by age roughly 41. Since profiling was done on bulk unsorted PBMCs, naive and antigen-experienced compartments could not be conclusively compared.

The CDR3 holds 16 amino acids from the cysteine to the phenylalanine. Left in the record is the CDR3 DNA by itself, 48 bases read in frame from the first base. The CDR1 and CDR2 encoded by the germline V gene are LGHNA and YNFKEQ. Germline trimming: 0 bases from V, 3 bases from J; junction bases outside gene matches: 4. Donors were roughly 40 systemically healthy Caucasian individuals from Russia aged roughly 6 to 100 years. Each donor gave 8 to 10 milliliters of peripheral blood, collected into EDTA-treated Vacutainer tubes. Ficoll-Paque density-gradient centrifugation was used to isolate PBMCs, with at least 6.5 million obtained per sample. Trizol reagent was used to extract total RNA from PBMCs, with at least 5 micrograms per sample. For every donor, flow cytometry on a PBMC aliquot measured the percentage of naive CD45RAhigh/CD27high T cells. As concerns this clonotype: What this receptor recognizes is not known. Base qualities were left out, and no much larger clone turns up one base away.

Receptor amplification or capture employed 5' RACE. TCRdb records Illumina HiSeq 2500 as the sequencer. The second PCR ran for about 6 to 11 cycles and used a J-beta primer mix along with a sample-barcoded 5' primer. A unique molecular identifier was introduced onto each TCR beta cDNA molecule by a template-switch 5' adaptor carrying 12 random nucleotides. Each sample yielded at least 3 million CDR3-containing paired-end reads. All of the RNA was converted into first-strand cDNA using the Mint cDNA synthesis kit, with a TRBC-specific oligonucleotide serving as the primer. All cDNA was treated with uracil-DNA glycosylase and then went through a first 18-cycle PCR with the universal primers M1SS and BC2_uni_R. As for the original processing: For normalization, 1 million high-quality reads were randomly selected from each sample, with every read carrying a distinct molecular identifier. Instead of being binned into consensus sequences, reads that shared molecular identifiers were thrown out. MiTCR, set to a Q25 quality threshold and the strictest error-elimination algorithm, was used for CDR3 identification, clonotype clustering and error correction. A nonparametric unseen species model using Euler transformation provided a lower-bound estimate of total TCR beta diversity. TCRdb redid the processing of the public reads, applying fastp at Q25 and MiXCR, and retained in-frame beta chains. Rows merge per CDR3 protein into single entries with the most common DNA and genes. The V and J calls follow TCRdb's processing rather than the paper's. Across this sample there are about 620,000 distinct CDR3 sequences, with 40% to 65% seen only once. The leading ten clones occupy about 13% of the sample.

Sequencing was performed on blood. This TCR derives from an elderly woman in good health. The sequence joins TRBV4-2 to TRBJ2-3; the junction holds 9 bases that match TRBD2. The CDR3 region reads CASSQERTSETDTQYF. The nucleotide sequence reads TGTGCCAGCAGCCAAGAGCGGACTAGCGAGACAGATACGCAGTATTTT.